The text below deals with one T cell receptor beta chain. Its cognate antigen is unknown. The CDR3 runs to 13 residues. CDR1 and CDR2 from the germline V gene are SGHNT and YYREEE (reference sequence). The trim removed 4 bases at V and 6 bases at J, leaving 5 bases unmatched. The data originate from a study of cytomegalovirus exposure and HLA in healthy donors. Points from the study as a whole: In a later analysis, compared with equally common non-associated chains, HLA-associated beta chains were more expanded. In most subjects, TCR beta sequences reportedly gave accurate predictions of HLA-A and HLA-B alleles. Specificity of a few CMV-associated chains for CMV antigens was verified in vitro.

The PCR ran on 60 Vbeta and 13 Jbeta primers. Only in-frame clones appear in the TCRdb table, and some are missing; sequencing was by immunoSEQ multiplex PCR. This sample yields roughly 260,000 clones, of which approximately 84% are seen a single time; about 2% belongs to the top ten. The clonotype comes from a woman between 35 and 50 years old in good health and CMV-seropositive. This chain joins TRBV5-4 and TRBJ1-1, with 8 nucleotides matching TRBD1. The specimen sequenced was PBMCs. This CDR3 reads CASSPQGAAEAFF. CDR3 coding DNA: TGTGCCAGCAGCCCCCAGGGGGCCGCTGAAGCTTTCTTT.